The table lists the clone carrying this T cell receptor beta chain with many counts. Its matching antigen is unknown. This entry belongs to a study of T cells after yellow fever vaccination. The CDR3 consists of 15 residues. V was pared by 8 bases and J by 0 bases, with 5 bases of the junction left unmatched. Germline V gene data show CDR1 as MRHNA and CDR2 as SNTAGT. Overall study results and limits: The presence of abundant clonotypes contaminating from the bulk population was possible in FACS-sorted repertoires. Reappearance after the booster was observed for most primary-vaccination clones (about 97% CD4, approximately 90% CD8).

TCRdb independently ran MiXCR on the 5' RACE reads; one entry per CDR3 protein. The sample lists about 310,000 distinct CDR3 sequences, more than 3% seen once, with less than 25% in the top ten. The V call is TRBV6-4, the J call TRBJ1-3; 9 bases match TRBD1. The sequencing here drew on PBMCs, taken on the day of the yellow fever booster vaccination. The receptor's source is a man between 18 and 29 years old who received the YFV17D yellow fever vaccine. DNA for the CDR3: TGTGCCAGCGGGACAGGGAAGCCCTCTGGAAACACCATATATTTT. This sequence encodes CASGTGKPSGNTIYF.